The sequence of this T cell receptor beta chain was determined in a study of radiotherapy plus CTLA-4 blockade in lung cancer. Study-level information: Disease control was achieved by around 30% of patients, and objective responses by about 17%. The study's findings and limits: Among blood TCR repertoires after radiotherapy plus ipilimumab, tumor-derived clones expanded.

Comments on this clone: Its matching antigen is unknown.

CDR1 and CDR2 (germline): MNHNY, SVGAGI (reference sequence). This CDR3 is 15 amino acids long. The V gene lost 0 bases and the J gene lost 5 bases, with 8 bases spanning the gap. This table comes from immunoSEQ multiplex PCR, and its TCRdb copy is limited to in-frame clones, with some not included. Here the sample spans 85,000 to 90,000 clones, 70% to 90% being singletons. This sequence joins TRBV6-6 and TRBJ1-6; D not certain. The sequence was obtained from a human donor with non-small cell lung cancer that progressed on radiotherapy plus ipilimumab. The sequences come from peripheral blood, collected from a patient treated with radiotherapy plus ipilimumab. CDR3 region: CASSYSRLNNSPLHF. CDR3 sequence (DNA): TGTGCCAGCAGTTACTCGAGATTAAATAATTCACCCCTCCACTTT.